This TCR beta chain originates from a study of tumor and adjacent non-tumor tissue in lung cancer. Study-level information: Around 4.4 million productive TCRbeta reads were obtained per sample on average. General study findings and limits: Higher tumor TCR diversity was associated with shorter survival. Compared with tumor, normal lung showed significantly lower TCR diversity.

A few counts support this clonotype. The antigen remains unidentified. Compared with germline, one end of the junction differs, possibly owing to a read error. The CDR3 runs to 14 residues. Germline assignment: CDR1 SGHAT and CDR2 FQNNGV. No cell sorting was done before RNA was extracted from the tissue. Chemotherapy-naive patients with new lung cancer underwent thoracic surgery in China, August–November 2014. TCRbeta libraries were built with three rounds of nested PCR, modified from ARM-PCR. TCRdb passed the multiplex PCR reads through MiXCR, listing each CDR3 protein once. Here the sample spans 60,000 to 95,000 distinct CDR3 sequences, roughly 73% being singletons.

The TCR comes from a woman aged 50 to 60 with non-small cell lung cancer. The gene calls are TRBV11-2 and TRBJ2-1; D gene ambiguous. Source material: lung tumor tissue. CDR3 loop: CANSFGSANNEQFF. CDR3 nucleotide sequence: TGTGCCAACAGCTTTGGCAGTGCCAACAATGAGCAGTTCTTT.